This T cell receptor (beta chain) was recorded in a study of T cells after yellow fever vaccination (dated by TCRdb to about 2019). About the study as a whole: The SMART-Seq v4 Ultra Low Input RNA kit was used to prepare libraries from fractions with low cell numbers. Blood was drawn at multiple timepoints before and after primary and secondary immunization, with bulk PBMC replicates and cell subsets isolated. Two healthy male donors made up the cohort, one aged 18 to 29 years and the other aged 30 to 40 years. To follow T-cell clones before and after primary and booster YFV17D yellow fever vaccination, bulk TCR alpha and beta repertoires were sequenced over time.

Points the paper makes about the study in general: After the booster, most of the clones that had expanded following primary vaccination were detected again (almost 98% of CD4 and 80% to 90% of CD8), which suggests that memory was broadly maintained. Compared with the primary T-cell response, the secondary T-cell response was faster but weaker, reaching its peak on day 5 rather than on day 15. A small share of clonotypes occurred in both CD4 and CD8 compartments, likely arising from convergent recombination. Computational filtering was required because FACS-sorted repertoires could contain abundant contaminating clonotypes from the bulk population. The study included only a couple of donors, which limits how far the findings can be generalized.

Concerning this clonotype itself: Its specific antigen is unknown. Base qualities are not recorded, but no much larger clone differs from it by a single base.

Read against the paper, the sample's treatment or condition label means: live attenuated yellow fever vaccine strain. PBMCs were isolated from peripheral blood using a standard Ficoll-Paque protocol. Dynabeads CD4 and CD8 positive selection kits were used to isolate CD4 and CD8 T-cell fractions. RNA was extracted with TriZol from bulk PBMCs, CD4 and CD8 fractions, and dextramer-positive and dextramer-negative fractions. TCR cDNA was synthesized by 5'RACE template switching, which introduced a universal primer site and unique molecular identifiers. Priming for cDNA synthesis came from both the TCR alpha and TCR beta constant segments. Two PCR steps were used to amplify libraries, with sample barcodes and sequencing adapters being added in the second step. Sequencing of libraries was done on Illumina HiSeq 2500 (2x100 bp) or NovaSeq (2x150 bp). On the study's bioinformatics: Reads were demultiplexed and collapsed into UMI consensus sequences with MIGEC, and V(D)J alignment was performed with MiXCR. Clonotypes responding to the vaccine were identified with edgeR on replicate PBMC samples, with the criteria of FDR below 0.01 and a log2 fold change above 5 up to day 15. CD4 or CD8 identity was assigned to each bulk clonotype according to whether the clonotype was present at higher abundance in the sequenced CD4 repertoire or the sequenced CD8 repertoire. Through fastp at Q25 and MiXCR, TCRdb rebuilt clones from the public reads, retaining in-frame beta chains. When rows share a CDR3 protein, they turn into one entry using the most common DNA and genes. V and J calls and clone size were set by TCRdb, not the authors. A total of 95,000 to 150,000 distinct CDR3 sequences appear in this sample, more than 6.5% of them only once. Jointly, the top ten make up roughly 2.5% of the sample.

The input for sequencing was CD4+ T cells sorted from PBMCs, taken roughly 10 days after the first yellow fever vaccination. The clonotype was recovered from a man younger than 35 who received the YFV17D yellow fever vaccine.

Here is the DNA: TGTGCCAGCAGTTTATGGACAGGGAGGACTGAAGCTTTCTTT. Its protein is CASSLWTGRTEAFF. The chain is assembled from TRBV12-3 or TRBV12-4 and TRBJ1-1, with TRBD1 matching 8 junction bases. From V the trimming removes 2 bases and from J it removes 5 bases, while the gene matches leave 4 bases of the junction unaccounted for. The CDR3 covers 14 residues, taking in both the cysteine and the phenylalanine. The DNA shown is the 42-base CDR3, in frame from base 1.